What follows are 20 T cell receptor beta chains derived from one specimen sequenced in a study of CD8 T cells in Susac syndrome. Reverse transcription used about 0.45 to 1 ug RNA and random hexamers. TCRdb re-called the immunoSEQ multiplex PCR reads through MiXCR, storing one row per CDR3 protein. The sample includes approximately 270,000 distinct CDR3 sequences, approximately 92% of them seen just once. Source material: CD4+ T cells from PBMCs. These receptors were collected from a human donor with multiple sclerosis.

This sequence joins TRBV18 and TRBJ1-5, with 7 bases matching TRBD1. Trimming took 4 bases from V and 5 from J; bases not matched to a gene: 8. Germline values: CDR1 KGHSH, CDR2 LQKENI. The CDR3 consists of 15 residues. Here the CDR3 reads CASSLDRVRDQPQHF. For the CDR3, the DNA is TGTGCCAGCTCACTCGACAGGGTACGCGATCAGCCCCAGCATTTT.

In this sample, this clonotype turned up once. The chain uses TRBV11-2 and TRBJ1-4; 12 nucleotides agree with TRBD1. Germline CDR1 reads SGHAT; CDR2 reads FQNNGV. J was trimmed by 11 bases and V by 2 bases; bases with no gene match: 9. The CDR3 is made up of 16 amino acids. In nucleotides, the CDR3 is TGTGCCAGCAGCTTACACCCCGGGACAGGGGGCGCGAAACTGTTTTTT. This gives the protein CASSLHPGTGGAKLFF.

The chain is built from TRBV20-1 and TRBJ2-7; D may be TRBD2 (5 bases). This CDR3 region has 11 residues. Trimming took 5 bases from V and 5 from J, leaving 10 bases between them. The germline V gene encodes CDR1 DFQATT and CDR2 SNEGSKA (reference sequence). The CDR3 region is CSAPTRNEQYF. DNA of the CDR3: TGCAGTGCTCCTACTAGAAACGAGCAGTACTTC.

This clonotype was seen only once. The rearrangement links TRBV29-1 to TRBJ1-3, with D possibly matching TRBD1 (5 bases). V was shortened by 4 bases and J by 0 bases, with 10 bases between the two germline ends. Germline V gene sequence: CDR1 SQVTM, CDR2 ANQGSEA. The length of the CDR3 is 14 residues. DNA for the CDR3: TGCAGCGTTGCGGGACGGAACTCTGGAAACACCATATATTTT. Its protein product is CSVAGRNSGNTIYF.

This sequence joins TRBV5-1 and TRBJ2-4; TRBD2 agrees at 13 bases. There are 16 residues in the CDR3. In germline, CDR1 is SGHRS, CDR2 YFSETQ. The V gene end was trimmed by 3 bases and the J gene end by 8 bases; junction bases not matched to a gene: 8. CDR3 protein: CASSSGLAGATDIQYF. The CDR3 bases are TGCGCCAGCAGCTCAGGACTAGCGGGAGCTACGGACATTCAGTACTTC. The complete variable domain, with remaining parts taken from reference TRBV5-1 and TRBJ2-4, reads KAGVTQTPRYLIKTRGQQVTLSCSPISGHRSVSWYQQTPGQGLQFLFEYFSETQRNKGNFPGRFSGRQFSNSRSEMNVSTLELGDSALYLCASSSGLAGATDIQYFGAGTRLSVL.

This clonotype was seen more than once but under ten times. The chain uses TRBV11-2 and TRBJ2-2; D not certain. CDR3 length: 15 amino acids. Germline CDR1 reads SGHAT; CDR2 reads FQNNGV. Deletions cut 0 bases from V and 0 bases from J, with 5 bases between. The CDR3 nucleotides are TGTGCCAGCAGCTTAGAGCGAACGAACACCGGGGAGCTGTTTTTT. It specifies CASSLERTNTGELFF.

V usage is TRBV30 and J usage is TRBJ2-1; 9 nucleotides line up with TRBD2. With V trimmed by 2 bases and J by 8 bases, 7 bases remained unmatched. Per the germline V gene, CDR1 is GTSNPN and CDR2 is SVGIG (reference sequence). The CDR3 has 14 residues. CDR3 sequence (DNA): TGTGCCTGGAGTCGCGGACTAGCGCTCGATGAGCAGTTCTTC. It is translated as CAWSRGLALDEQFF.

This rearrangement joins TRBV24-1 to TRBJ2-3; 8 bases match TRBD1. Trimming took 4 bases from V and 6 from J; bases not matched to a gene: 5. Germline assignment: CDR1 KGHDR and CDR2 SFDVKD. CDR3 size: 14 residues. In DNA, the CDR3 is TGTGCCACCAGTGAGCCGACAGGGGACGATACGCAGTATTTT. Residues: CATSEPTGDDTQYF.

The J gene is TRBJ2-7, the V gene TRBV29-1; the D gene is possibly TRBD1 (5 bases). Germline CDR1 and CDR2: SQVTM and ANQGSEA. The CDR3 totals 13 residues. The V end was cut by 4 bases, the J end by 11 bases, with 21 bases between. The CDR3 loop reads CSVGETANLREYF. The CDR3, as DNA: TGCAGCGTTGGTGAGACAGCGAACCTACGGGAGTACTTC.

The rearrangement joins TRBV18 to TRBJ1-2; no clear D gene. CDR3 length: 12 residues. Germline V gene sequence: CDR1 KGHSH, CDR2 LQKENI. The V gene lost 2 bases and the J gene lost 8 bases, with 9 bases spanning the gap. CDR3 region: CASSPIKGGYTF. In nucleotides, the CDR3 is TGTGCCAGCTCACCAATTAAAGGAGGCTACACCTTC.

The rearrangement joins TRBV19 to TRBJ1-2; the D is unclear. This CDR3 region has 14 residues. Germline CDR1 reads LNHDA; CDR2 reads SQIVND (reference sequence). V was pared by 1 base and J by 7 bases, with 13 bases between. The CDR3 coding sequence is TGTGCCAGTAGTATAGGGGAAGGGAGACGTGGCTACACCTTC. It is translated as CASSIGEGRRGYTF.

The V gene is TRBV19, the J gene TRBJ2-2, with D unclear. V lost 5 bases, J lost 5 bases, and 6 bases lay in between. From germline, CDR1 is LNHDA and CDR2 SQIVND (reference sequence). The CDR3 has 12 residues. The CDR3 is CASSSRTGELFF. Written as DNA, the CDR3 is TGTGCCAGTAGTTCCCGGACCGGGGAGCTGTTTTTT.

The rearrangement joins TRBV5-1 to TRBJ2-7; D might be TRBD1 (6 bases). V shed 2 bases and J shed 5 bases, with 20 bases lying between them. This CDR3 has 16 amino acids. The germline gives CDR1 SGHRS, CDR2 YFSETQ. CDR3 in amino acids: CASSFTRDTGTHEQYF. Written as DNA, the CDR3 is TGCGCCAGCAGCTTTACCCGGGACACGGGAACCCACGAGCAGTACTTC.

DNA for the CDR3: TGTGCCACCAGTAAGGGGCGGGCAAGCTACAATGAGCAGTTCTTC. Translation gives CATSKGRASYNEQFF. The chain is built from TRBV24-1 and TRBJ2-1; either TRBD1 or TRBD2 may supply D (5 bases each). Per germline, CDR1 KGHDR and CDR2 SFDVKD. CDR3 size: 15 residues. The V end lost 6 bases, the J end lost 3 bases, and 14 bases lay between the germline ends.

The genes are TRBV25-1 and TRBJ1-2, with D perhaps matching TRBD1 (5 bases). V lost 2 bases, J lost 4 bases, and 11 bases lay in between. The CDR3 covers 14 residues. Germline lookup yields CDR1 MGHDK and CDR2 SYGVNS. The CDR3 reads CASSEPGPFYGYTF. As DNA, the CDR3 is TGTGCCAGCAGTGAACCGGGACCTTTCTATGGCTACACCTTC.

The rearrangement joins TRBV29-1 to TRBJ1-2; D is undetermined. Germline V CDR1 and CDR2: SQVTM, ANQGSEA. CDR3 length equals 12 residues. The ends were cut back, 4 bases at V and 3 bases at J, with 9 bases in the middle. The CDR3 sequence is CSVGTDYYGYTF. Here the CDR3 DNA reads TGCAGCGTTGGGACGGACTACTATGGCTACACCTTC.

The chain is built from TRBV2 and TRBJ2-5; 10 bases agree with TRBD1. Germline-derived CDR1 and CDR2 are SNHLY and FYNNEI. J lost 5 bases, V lost 3 bases, and 6 bases had no gene match. The CDR3 is 15 residues long. The CDR3 bases are TGTGCCAGCAGTGATATGGGACAGGGGTTTGAGACCCAGTACTTC. Translation: CASSDMGQGFETQYF.

This clonotype was counted once. The genes are TRBV2 and TRBJ2-5; possibly TRBD1 for D (6 bases). The CDR3 contains 13 residues. CDR1 and CDR2 from the germline V gene are SNHLY and FYNNEI. V was trimmed by 7 bases and J by 6 bases, leaving 15 bases between them. CDR3 nucleotides: TGTGCCAGCACCGGCGGCACAGGGAAGACCCAGTACTTC. It translates to CASTGGTGKTQYF.

The V call is TRBV29-1, the J call TRBJ2-6; D gene ambiguous. This CDR3 has 13 residues. V was pared by 5 bases and J by 0 bases, with 5 bases between. CDR1 and CDR2 (germline): SQVTM, ANQGSEA. The CDR3: CSVTDSGANVLTF. In DNA form, the CDR3 reads TGCAGCGTTACGGACTCTGGGGCCAACGTCCTGACTTTC. Complete variable domain (other parts from reference TRBV29-1 and TRBJ2-6): SAVISQKPSRDICQRGTSLTIQCQVDSQVTMMFWYRQQPGQSLTLIATANQGSEATYESGFVIDKFPISRPNLTFSTLTVSNMSPEDSSIYLCSVTDSGANVLTFGAGSRLTVL.

The chain couples TRBV30 to TRBJ2-2, with D possibly TRBD2 on 6 matching bases. CDR3 length: 15 amino acids. V was pared by 3 bases and J by 5 bases, with 16 bases between. Germline CDR1 and CDR2: GTSNPN and SVGIG (reference sequence). CDR3 in amino acids: CAWRKGTSGTGELFF. The CDR3 DNA is TGTGCCTGGAGGAAAGGGACTTCGGGGACCGGGGAGCTGTTTTTT.